These T cell receptor beta chains were read from a single sample in a study of shared clonotypes between healthy human individuals. Profiling relied on immunoSEQ multiplex PCR, and the TCRdb table lists in-frame clones only, not all of them. The data show roughly 2.6 million clones, over 85% seen once. The sample consisted of naive CD4+ T cells sorted from blood. These TCRs come from a man younger than 35 in good health. CDR3s include the opening cysteine and the closing phenylalanine or tryptophan. A D gene is named only where the DNA matches it firmly. Rows give clone size only sometimes, using once, few, many, or a class for an expanded clone.

D	J	V	size	CDR3	DNA
.	TRBJ2-1	TRBV5-1	.	CASSETAGKNYNEQFF	TGCGCCAGCAGCGAGACGGCAGGGAAGAACTACAATGAGCAGTTCTTC
TRBD2	TRBJ2-3	TRBV9	.	CASSVGLAGGRADTQYF	TGTGCCAGCAGCGTGGGACTAGCGGGAGGAAGGGCGGATACGCAGTATTTT
.	TRBJ2-7	TRBV5-1	.	CASGVQGGYEQYF	TGCGCCAGCGGGGTCCAGGGAGGATACGAGCAGTACTTC
.	TRBJ1-3	TRBV6-5	.	CASSYQADLGNTIYF	TGTGCCAGCAGTTACCAGGCAGACCTCGGAAACACCATATATTTT
.	TRBJ1-1	TRBV7-2	.	CASSPNTGSLGAFF	TGTGCCAGCAGCCCCAACACAGGATCTCTAGGAGCTTTCTTT
.	TRBJ1-4	TRBV7-7	.	CASSEGATNEKLFF	TGTGCTAGCAGCGAGGGGGCAACTAATGAAAAACTGTTTTTT
.	TRBJ2-3	TRBV10-3	.	CAIRDGARASTDTQYF	TGTGCCATCAGGGATGGGGCCAGGGCCAGCACAGATACGCAGTATTTT
.	TRBJ1-6	TRBV6-5	.	CASSYSQGIGNSPLHF	TGTGCCAGCAGTTACTCTCAGGGTATTGGGAATTCACCCCTCCACTTT
.	TRBJ2-3	TRBV30	.	CAWRYSGGTDTQYF	TGTGCCTGGAGGTATAGCGGAGGCACAGATACGCAGTATTTT
TRBD1	TRBJ1-5	TRBV6-5	.	CASSRGQGSNQPQHF	TGTGCCAGCAGTAGAGGACAGGGGAGCAATCAGCCCCAGCATTTT
.	TRBJ2-7	TRBV18	.	CASSAMESYEQYF	TGTGCCAGCTCCGCAATGGAGAGTTACGAGCAGTACTTC
TRBD1	TRBJ2-7	TRBV11-2	.	CASSFPGTDRRGVTYEQYF	TGTGCCAGCAGCTTTCCCGGGACGGACAGGCGAGGGGTAACCTACGAGCAGTACTTC
.	TRBJ1-1	TRBV18	.	CASSAIRGRGEAFF	TGTGCCAGCTCAGCAATACGAGGGAGGGGAGAAGCTTTCTTT
TRBD1	TRBJ1-4	TRBV18	.	CASSPPGGGPELFF	TGTGCCAGCTCACCACCGGGAGGGGGCCCGGAACTGTTTTTT
TRBD1	TRBJ2-3	TRBV6-6	.	CASTDGQGARDTQYF	TGTGCCAGCACCGACGGACAGGGGGCTAGGGATACGCAGTATTTT
.	TRBJ1-6	TRBV2	.	CASSEARQPNSPLHF	TGTGCCAGCAGTGAAGCGCGGCAGCCTAATTCACCCCTCCACTTT
.	TRBJ1-5	TRBV21-1	.	CASSKALGGLVNREPQHF	TGTGCCAGCAGCAAAGCGCTGGGGGGGCTAGTCAATAGGGAGCCCCAGCATTTT
TRBD1	TRBJ1-4	TRBV5-6	once	CASRDRQGLEKLFF	TGTGCCAGCAGAGATAGACAGGGGCTTGAAAAACTGTTTTTT
TRBD2	TRBJ2-2	TRBV5-4	.	CASSPGLAGVQGPGELFF	TGTGCCAGCAGCCCTGGACTAGCGGGAGTACAGGGCCCCGGGGAGCTGTTTTTT
TRBD2	TRBJ2-3	TRBV27	.	CASSLEASGVGDTQYF	TGTGCCAGCAGTTTAGAGGCTAGCGGGGTAGGAGATACGCAGTATTTT
.	TRBJ2-7	TRBV7-7	.	CASSPPHPGIHSYEQYF	TGTGCTAGCAGCCCTCCCCACCCAGGGATACACTCCTACGAGCAGTACTTC
TRBD2	TRBJ2-5	TRBV4-1	.	CASSQDPYSSGGAQETQYF	TGCGCCAGCAGCCAAGATCCCTACTCTAGCGGGGGGGCCCAAGAGACCCAGTACTTC
.	TRBJ2-7	TRBV5-1	.	CASSLIYGSYEQYF	TGCGCCAGCAGCTTAATTTACGGCTCCTACGAGCAGTACTTC
TRBD2	TRBJ2-5	TRBV6-5	.	CASSRGGETQYF	TGTGCCAGCAGCCGCGGGGGAGAGACCCAGTACTTC
.	TRBJ1-2	TRBV28	once	CASKGPVANYGYTF	TGTGCCAGCAAAGGGCCAGTAGCTAACTATGGCTACACCTTC
.	TRBJ2-3	TRBV5-1	.	CASRTPVSSDTQYF	TGCGCCAGCAGGACACCCGTATCGTCAGATACGCAGTATTTT
.	TRBJ2-7	TRBV30	.	CAWARDSRGNEQYF	TGTGCCTGGGCCCGAGACTCCCGGGGCAACGAGCAGTACTTC
.	TRBJ1-5	TRBV30	few	CAWTSRVTGQPQHF	TGTGCCTGGACAAGCAGGGTTACGGGTCAGCCCCAGCATTTT
.	TRBJ2-7	TRBV19	.	CASSQIQGYEQYF	TGTGCCAGTAGTCAGATACAGGGCTACGAGCAGTACTTC
TRBD1	TRBJ1-4	TRBV28	.	CASSTPGQKSEKLFF	TGTGCCAGCAGTACCCCGGGACAGAAGAGTGAAAAACTGTTTTTT
TRBD1	TRBJ2-1	TRBV28	.	CASSLGKGQGAYNEQFF	TGTGCCAGCAGTTTGGGGAAAGGACAGGGGGCCTACAATGAGCAGTTCTTC